Reported below is one TCR beta chain. Its specificity is not known. It was with a sample-barcoded 5' primer and a J-beta primer mix that a second PCR of about 7 to 12 cycles was run. Each sample provided no less than 2.5 million CDR3-containing paired-end reads. In TCRdb, the 5' RACE reads were re-called with MiXCR into one record per CDR3 protein. This sample has around 1.1 million distinct CDR3 sequences, with around two fifths found just once. The donors, aged roughly 6 to 95, were healthy Caucasians from Russia. The record originates from a study of blood T cells in healthy people across ages. Study-wide results and caveats: Compared with aged donors, long-lived donors showed fewer expanded clones, suggesting selection. Higher naive T cell percentage went strongly together with higher TCR beta diversity.

The CDR3 totals 13 residues. Trimming left V 0 bases short and J 2 bases short, with 4 bases between. Germline CDR1 and CDR2: SNHLY and FYNNEI. The sequence was obtained from a man aged 18 to 29 in good health. The sequenced sample was blood. The V gene is TRBV2, the J gene TRBJ1-1; D remains ambiguous. Here the CDR3 reads CASSEASNTEAFF. The CDR3 nucleotides read TGTGCCAGCAGTGAAGCCAGCAACACTGAAGCTTTCTTT.